This record concerns one T cell receptor (beta chain) sequence. What it binds is not known. CDR1 is SGHRS, CDR2 YFSETQ, per germline. The CDR3 has 16 amino acids. V dropped 1 base and J dropped 1; count of bases not matched to a gene: 6. These data originate in a study of identical twins. TCRdb independently ran MiXCR on the 5' RACE reads; one entry per CDR3 protein. Of approximately 700,000 distinct CDR3 sequences listed, approximately 18% are singletons. General study points: These conclusions were based on statistical analysis (cross-sectional, not following the same donors).

Separately, the same data were catalogued under a study of T cells expressing NK-cell markers. From that paper: There were a few donors in whom these clonotypes also led the CD3+CD56-NKG2C+ fraction. Nothing established the HCMV specificity of expanded NKG2C+ T cell clones.

The receptor's source is a woman between 18 and 30 years old in good health. V is TRBV5-1 and J is TRBJ1-1, with 8 bases fitting TRBD1. Sequenced sample: PBMCs. CDR3 coding DNA: TGCGCCAGCAGCTTGTTGCCAGGGGGCTCGAACACTGAAGCTTTCTTT. Encoded protein: CASSLLPGGSNTEAFF.